Listed below are T cell receptor beta chains from one sample, sequenced in a study of spatial heterogeneity in lung cancer. TCRdb processed the 5' RACE reads anew with MiXCR; each CDR3 protein has one entry. The repertoire consists of 75,000 or so distinct CDR3 sequences, with roughly 8% occurring once and the leading ten covering under 8%. This specimen was PBMCs, taken at surgery. These receptors were taken from a male donor with early-stage non-small cell lung cancer. The CDR3 runs from the conserved cysteine through the conserved F or W. D genes are given only for firm matches. Only some rows state a clone size, as once, few, many or a class for expanded clones.

TRBJ2-2 - - TRBV11-2 CASSPTLTGELFF TGTGCCAGCAGCCCGACCTTGACCGGGGAGCTGTTTTTT
TRBJ1-6 - - TRBV7-9 CASKKMGVTGTTNSPLHF TGTGCCAGCAAAAAGATGGGGGTGACCGGGACAACTAATTCACCCCTCCACTTT
TRBJ2-3 many - TRBV20-1 CSARVPSPRRTDTQYF TGCAGTGCTAGAGTCCCCAGCCCACGACGTACAGATACGCAGTATTTT
TRBJ1-5 many TRBD1 TRBV19 CASNGQVVYQPQHF TGTGCCAGTAACGGACAGGTGGTTTATCAGCCCCAGCATTTT
TRBJ2-1 many TRBD2 TRBV11-2 CASSLGLAREQFF TGTGCCAGCAGCTTAGGACTAGCGAGAGAGCAGTTCTTC
TRBJ1-1 - - TRBV5-1 CASSQQGSSTEAFF TGCGCCAGCAGCCAACAGGGAAGTTCCACTGAAGCTTTCTTT
TRBJ2-1 many TRBD2 TRBV4-1 CASSQVDMGLAYYNEQFF TGCGCCAGCAGCCAAGTCGATATGGGACTAGCGTACTACAATGAGCAGTTCTTC
TRBJ2-1 few - TRBV6-1 CASRSPNWGEQFF TGTGCCAGCAGGTCCCCGAACTGGGGTGAGCAGTTCTTC
TRBJ2-1 many TRBD2 TRBV5-1 CASSLGGLVNFNEQFF TGCGCCAGCAGCTTGGGGGGACTAGTAAATTTTAATGAGCAGTTCTTC
TRBJ2-1 few - TRBV7-2 CASSFTTGTPKGF TGTGCCAGCAGCTTTACTACCGGGACTCCGAAAGGATTC
TRBJ1-3 few - TRBV30 CAWSVSGNTIYF TGTGCCTGGAGTGTTTCTGGAAACACCATATATTTT
TRBJ1-4 - - TRBV30 CAWYPSRGEEKLFF TGTGCCTGGTATCCGAGCAGGGGTGAGGAAAAACTGTTTTTT
TRBJ1-5 few - TRBV6-2/TRBV6-3 CASSYWGEVQHF TGTGCCAGCAGTTACTGGGGAGAAGTCCAGCATTTT
TRBJ1-1 few - TRBV7-9 CASSTLQGEAFF TGTGCCAGCAGCACTCTACAGGGAGAAGCTTTCTTT
TRBJ2-7 few - TRBV5-1 CASSLAPAGSSYEQYF TGCGCCAGCAGCTTGGCCCCGGCAGGGAGCTCCTACGAGCAGTACTTC
TRBJ1-2 few - TRBV28 CASSLRGPYGYTF TGTGCCAGCAGTTTAAGAGGACCCTATGGCTACACCTTC
TRBJ2-2 many - TRBV12-3/TRBV12-4 CASTPDFPNTGELFF TGTGCCAGCACCCCGGACTTCCCGAACACCGGGGAGCTGTTTTTT
TRBJ2-7 many - TRBV20-1 CSASLLAGSYEQYF TGCAGTGCTAGCTTGCTAGCAGGCTCCTACGAGCAGTACTTC